Below, 3 T cell receptor beta chains from the same sample are listed, as sequenced in a study of OX40 agonist ivuxolimab in advanced cancers. Clones were sequenced by immunoSEQ multiplex PCR, and TCRdb holds only the in-frame ones, with some missing. The sample lists more than 35,000 clones; 80% were seen once. The sample was CD4+ or CD8+ T cells sorted from blood, taken in a trial of the OX40 agonist ivuxolimab. The source is an adult with an advanced solid tumor such as melanoma, head and neck, liver or kidney cancer.

The chain uses TRBV4-3 and TRBJ1-6; 9 nucleotides line up with TRBD1. CDR3 size: 15 residues. CDR1 LGHNA and CDR2 YSLEER come from the germline V gene. J gave up 3 bases and V 6 bases, and 3 bases lay outside the gene matches. CDR3 nucleotides: TGCGCCAGCAGGGGACAGGGAGTCTATAATTCACCCCTCCACTTT. It yields the protein CASRGQGVYNSPLHF.

This chain uses TRBV11-2 with TRBJ1-1; D uncertain. The V gene's germline CDR1 is SGHAT and CDR2 FQNNGV. Trimming removed 1 base at V and 4 bases at J, with 10 bases between. This CDR3 region has 14 residues. The CDR3 DNA is TGTGCCAGCAGCTTAGTTTTTGGTGGCACTGAAGCTTTCTTT. Amino acids: CASSLVFGGTEAFF. The whole variable domain, filled in from reference TRBV11-2 and TRBJ1-1, reads EAGVAQSPRYKIIEKRQSVAFWCNPISGHATLYWYQQILGQGPKLLIQFQNNGVVDDSQLPKDRFSAERLKGVDSTLKIQPAKLEDSAVYLCASSLVFGGTEAFFGQGTRLTVV.

This clone was seen a handful of times. V usage is TRBV29-1 and J usage is TRBJ2-7, with 7 positions matching TRBD2. The germline CDR1 and CDR2 sequences are SQVTM and ANQGSEA. The CDR3 extends over 13 amino acids. The V segment lost 7 bases and the J segment 1 base; nucleotides outside the gene matches: 7. The CDR3 DNA follows: TGCAGCGCTACACTAGCGCTTTCCTACGAGCAGTACTTC. Translation gives CSATLALSYEQYF.